This T cell receptor (beta chain) derives from a study of blood T cells in healthy people across ages (dated by TCRdb to the mid-2010s). About the full investigation: Template switching captured roughly one uniquely barcoded TCR beta cDNA molecule per two T cells in model experiments. The study measured age-related changes in TCR beta repertoire diversity using deep sequencing normalized with unique cDNA molecular identifiers. The donors were divided into four age groups: young (average around 16 years), middle-aged (about 40), aged (approximately 62) and long-lived (approximately 74). Donors of different ages were randomly distributed across sequencing lanes to avoid experimental bias. Using the same blood draw, the study looked at two additional independent replicas of 1 million unique cDNA reads for two donors, one aged 18 to 30 and the other aged 80 or older.

Regarding this clonotype: It lacks a known antigen. Base qualities were left out, and no much larger clone turns up one base away.

Including cysteine and phenylalanine, the CDR3 has 14 amino acids. Only the CDR3 portion is preserved as DNA: 42 bases, with reading frame beginning at the first base. The germline V gene yields SGHRS for CDR1 and YFSETQ for CDR2. V loses 3 bases of germline sequence and J loses 0 bases, and the interval between the two ends is 8 bases. The library was built by means of 5' RACE. Sequenced on an Illumina HiSeq 2500. A second PCR of roughly 6 to 11 cycles was run with a J-beta primer mix and a sample-barcoded 5' primer. A template-switch 5' adaptor carrying 12 random nucleotides introduced a unique molecular identifier onto each TCR beta cDNA molecule. At least 3 million CDR3-containing paired-end reads were obtained from each sample. The Mint cDNA synthesis kit, primed by a TRBC-specific oligonucleotide, was used to synthesize first-strand cDNA from all RNA. After uracil-DNA glycosylase treatment, a first 18-cycle PCR used universal primers M1SS and BC2_uni_R on all cDNA. Per the source publication's procedure: For normalization, 1 million high-quality reads, each with a distinct molecular identifier, were randomly selected from each sample. Instead of being binned into consensus sequences, reads that shared molecular identifiers were thrown out. MiTCR, with a Q25 quality threshold and the strictest error-elimination algorithm, was used for CDR3 identification, clonotype clustering and error correction. A nonparametric unseen species model with Euler transformation was used to estimate a lower bound on total TCR beta diversity. TCRdb reran the public reads through fastp at Q25 and MiXCR, keeping productive beta chains. Entries that share a CDR3 protein sequence are merged under the most common genes and DNA. These V and J calls are TCRdb output, not the study's own analysis. This sample has roughly 700,000 distinct CDR3 sequences in its table, and over 45% of those were observed once. Of the sample, roughly 34% falls within the top ten clones.

Overall study outcomes, separate from this receptor: There was a strong correlation between observed TCR beta diversity and the percentage of naive T cells measured by flow cytometry. The CMV infection status of donors was not known, potentially confounding age-related changes in expanded clonotypes. Compared with the aged group, the long-lived group had more naive CD4+ T cells, fewer expanded clones and increased TCR diversity, a pattern suggesting age selection. Total diversity estimates from one million sequenced T cells were considered lower bounds and underestimates. Observed TCR beta diversity per million T cells fell roughly linearly with age, and a significant reduction was already apparent by age around 44. Conclusive comparison of naive and antigen-experienced compartments was prevented by the profiling of bulk unsorted PBMCs.

Systemically healthy Caucasian individuals from Russia, 39 in total and aged about 6 to 90 years, were included as donors. Each donor gave 8 to 10 milliliters of peripheral blood, drawn into EDTA-treated Vacutainer tubes. Ficoll-Paque density-gradient centrifugation was used to isolate PBMCs, with at least 6.5 million obtained per sample. Trizol reagent was used to extract total RNA from the PBMCs, yielding at least 5.5 micrograms per sample. The percentages of naive CD45RAhigh/CD27high T cells were determined by flow cytometry on a PBMC aliquot from every donor. This receptor was identified in a woman aged 55-70 years in good health. Sequenced material: blood. Recombination linked TRBV5-1 to TRBJ2-3; TRBD2 is a weak D gene call, 6 bases matching. Here is the DNA: TGCGCCAGCAGCTCGACTAGTAGCACAGATACGCAGTATTTT. Translated, this is CASSSTSSTDTQYF.